This T cell receptor (beta chain) stems from a study of shared clonotypes between healthy human individuals. Study results and limitations: Only a few donors were included, so the genetic and exposure-history diversity represented was limited. Despite large depth, rarefaction showed incomplete sorted-subset sequencing.

The CDR3 is 13 amino acids. Germline values: CDR1 SQVTM, CDR2 ANQGSEA. Trimming pared 0 bases from V and 3 bases from J, leaving 8 bases between. Under the authors' procedure: Quality scores were absent from the junction-only immunoSEQ sequences, so filtering differed. TCRdb's table, derived via immunoSEQ multiplex PCR, lists solely in-frame clones and lacks some. V, J and clone size are those of that table, while D and trimming were read from the DNA. There are 2 million to 2.5 million clones in the sample; about 90% occur only once, and 0.37% lies in the top ten. This clone has more than one count but fewer than ten. Its target is unknown.

This TCR came from a man between 18 and 35 years old in good health. Some clones in this sample may be carry-over from other donors' samples. Sequenced material: naive CD4+ T cells from PBMCs. The sample's subset: CD45RA+ positively selected. This chain links TRBV29-1 with TRBJ1-1; D gene uncertain. The DNA of the CDR3 is TGCAGCGTTGAAGAAGGGTGGGACACTGAAGCTTTCTTT. Protein product: CSVEEGWDTEAFF.